This TCR beta chain came from a study of T cell responses to AZD1222 COVID-19 vaccine. Findings and caveats of the study: Only 5 to 7 AZD1222 recipients tested seropositive at baseline. After two AZD1222 doses, spike-specific TCR breadth and depth rose versus day 0. Clonal diversity may have been underestimated in mostly white British donors.

The CDR3 sequence is 14 residues long. Looked up from germline, CDR1 is MNHEY and CDR2 is SMNVEV (reference sequence). Trimming at V came to 6 bases and at J to 1 base, leaving 3 bases not matched to a gene. The repertoire was sequenced with immunoSEQ multiplex PCR; TCRdb's copy has only in-frame clones and lacks some. The sample has roughly 120,000 clones; approximately 83% are singletons. Note on this clone: Its target is unknown.

The origin of this receptor is an adult in good health. The rearrangement links TRBV27 to TRBJ1-1, with 9 bases fitting TRBD1. The specimen was peripheral blood, collected on day 0 of MenACWY control vaccination. The chain's CDR3 is CASRLGQGNTEAFF. The DNA for the CDR3 is TGTGCCAGCAGATTGGGACAGGGGAACACTGAAGCTTTCTTT.